Sequencing of this T cell receptor (beta chain) was carried out in a study of vaccination and CD4 T cells after COVID-19. Germline loops: CDR1 MNHEY, CDR2 SVGAGI. V lost 4 bases to trimming and J lost 1 base, with 13 bases between them. The CDR3 has 15 amino acids. TCRdb recomputed calls from the PCR reads with MiXCR, one row per CDR3 protein. Of roughly 25,000 distinct CDR3 sequences listed, 45% to 65% are singletons. The V call is TRBV6-5, the J call TRBJ1-1; D may be TRBD1 (5 bases). The receptor was isolated from a human donor who had recovered from COVID-19. The specimen comprised CD4+ T cells from blood, sampled before SARS-CoV-2 vaccination. The CDR3 reads CASSFSGQKNTEAFF. The DNA for the CDR3 is TGTGCCAGCAGTTTTTCTGGACAAAAGAACACTGAAGCTTTCTTT.